These 27 T cell receptor beta chains share one sample of origin, sequenced in a study of long-term antiretroviral therapy in people with HIV. Samples were assayed with immunoSEQ v3.0 at survey level. The repertoire was sequenced with immunoSEQ multiplex PCR; TCRdb's copy has only in-frame clones and lacks some. The sample shows fewer than 35,000 clones, about 83% of them seen only once. The sequencing used unsorted PBMCs, collected 0.4 years before starting antiretroviral therapy. Receptors originate from a man aged 18 to 35 with HIV.

J is TRBJ2-1 and V is TRBV7-2, with 7 nucleotides matching TRBD2. The ends lost 4 bases at V and 7 bases at J; junction bases unmatched: 4. CDR1 and CDR2 from the germline V gene are SGHTA and FQGNSA. The CDR3 runs 13 residues. This CDR3 reads CASSSGRSNEQFF. CDR3 DNA sequence: TGTGCCAGCAGCTCCGGGAGGTCGAATGAGCAGTTCTTC.

The chain carries TRBV5-1 and TRBJ2-3; D is possibly TRBD1 or TRBD2 (6 bases each). The CDR3 extends over 15 amino acids. The V end was cut by 8 bases, the J end by 1 base, with 17 bases between. Looked up from germline, CDR1 is SGHRS and CDR2 is YFSETQ. The CDR3 bases are TGCGCCAGTGCCCGTTCGGGGGCCGGCACAGATACGCAGTATTTT. As protein: CASARSGAGTDTQYF. The complete variable domain, with remaining parts taken from reference TRBV5-1 and TRBJ2-3, reads KAGVTQTPRYLIKTRGQQVTLSCSPISGHRSVSWYQQTPGQGLQFLFEYFSETQRNKGNFPGRFSGRQFSNSRSEMNVSTLELGDSALYLCASARSGAGTDTQYFGPGTRLTVL.

This clone has only one observation. The gene calls are TRBV2 and TRBJ1-2; D may be TRBD1 (5 bases). The CDR3 is 12 amino acids. Germline assignment: CDR1 SNHLY and CDR2 FYNNEI. The V end was cut by 8 bases, the J end by 8 bases, with 15 bases between. The CDR3 here is CASQQGGRGYTF. For the CDR3, the DNA is TGTGCCAGCCAGCAGGGAGGAAGGGGCTACACCTTC.

The chain has TRBV9 and TRBJ2-1; D is undetermined. The germline gives CDR1 SGDLS, CDR2 YYNGEE. This CDR3 is 14 amino acids long. Trimming removed 4 bases from V and 4 bases from J, with 12 bases in between. CDR3 protein: CASSPQVSYNEQFF. DNA of the CDR3: TGTGCCAGCAGCCCCCAGGTTTCTTACAATGAGCAGTTCTTC.

In DNA form, the CDR3 reads TGTGCCAGCAGCCCCTGGACAGAGGGAATCTATGGCTACACCTTC. Translated, it gives CASSPWTEGIYGYTF. The J gene is TRBJ1-2, the V gene TRBV7-2; a weak D match, TRBD1 (6 bases). V lost 5 bases, J lost 4 bases, and 17 bases lay in between. Germline CDR1 SGHTA, CDR2 FQGNSA. The CDR3 has 15 amino acids.

V usage is TRBV7-2 and J usage is TRBJ2-6; no definite D call. Germline-derived CDR1 and CDR2 are SGHTA and FQGNSA. This CDR3 region has 15 residues. The V and J ends lost 1 base and 2 bases respectively, with 6 bases between them. CDR3 DNA sequence: TGTGCCAGCAGCTTAGTGGGGACTGGGGCCAACGTCCTGACTTTC. The encoded protein is CASSLVGTGANVLTF.

The rearrangement uses TRBV5-6 and TRBJ2-1; TRBD2 aligns across 14 bases. This CDR3 is built from 16 residues. Germline trimming cut 4 bases from V and 8 bases from J; bases unmatched to any gene: 8. Germline V CDR1 and CDR2: SGHDT, YYEEEE. CDR3 sequence: CASSPGTSGGPYEQFF. The CDR3 DNA is TGTGCCAGCAGCCCCGGGACTAGCGGGGGCCCCTATGAGCAGTTCTTC.

This clone was found a few times. The CDR3 DNA follows: TGTGCCAGCGGCAGGGCCCTCGGACAGCCCCAGCATTTT. Its protein is CASGRALGQPQHF. This rearrangement joins TRBV27 to TRBJ1-5; a weak D match, TRBD1 (5 bases). In germline, CDR1 is MNHEY, CDR2 SMNVEV (reference sequence). Trimming pared 8 bases from V and 7 bases from J, leaving 15 bases between. The CDR3 runs to 13 residues.

This chain connects TRBV7-9 to TRBJ1-4, with D perhaps TRBD1 (5 bases). Germline assignment: CDR1 SEHNR and CDR2 FQNEAQ (reference sequence). V was pared by 1 base and J by 0 bases, with 15 bases between. This CDR3 contains 18 residues. CDR3 region: CASSLEIGRAATNEKLFF. Written as DNA, the CDR3 is TGTGCCAGCAGCTTAGAGATAGGCAGGGCCGCAACTAATGAAAAACTGTTTTTT.

This clone occurred once. The chain combines TRBV7-8 with TRBJ2-7; 7 bases map to TRBD2. This CDR3 is 16 amino acids long. Trimming at V came to 7 bases and at J to 0 bases, leaving 12 bases not matched to a gene. From germline, CDR1 is SGHVS and CDR2 FQNEAQ. CDR3 DNA sequence: TGTGCCAGCACCGTTACCCCACCTAGCGGCTCCTACGAGCAGTACTTC. Translated: CASTVTPPSGSYEQYF.

This chain uses TRBV30 with TRBJ2-1; tentatively, D is TRBD1 or TRBD2 (5 bases each). The CDR3 contains 15 residues. Germline V gene lookup returns CDR1 GTSNPN and CDR2 SVGIG (reference sequence). Trimming stripped 2 bases from V and 0 bases from J, with 11 bases between. CDR3 protein: CAWSTSGTSYNEQFF. CDR3 DNA sequence: TGTGCCTGGAGTACATCCGGGACCTCCTACAATGAGCAGTTCTTC.

The chain links TRBV30 to TRBJ1-2; possibly TRBD1 for D (5 bases). The ends were cut back, 0 bases at V and 4 bases at J, with 12 bases in the middle. In germline, CDR1 is GTSNPN, CDR2 SVGIG (reference sequence). This CDR3 has 14 residues. The CDR3 DNA follows: TGTGCCTGGAGTGTTTGGGGCAGCGGCTATGGCTACACCTTC. Its translation is CAWSVWGSGYGYTF.

This chain joins TRBV27 and TRBJ2-3; TRBD2 is a possible D gene (6 bases). Looked up from germline, CDR1 is MNHEY and CDR2 is SMNVEV (reference sequence). The CDR3 runs 14 residues. V was pared by 5 bases and J by 4 bases, with 13 bases between. This CDR3 is CASSPIRRADTQYF. Here the CDR3 DNA reads TGTGCCAGCAGTCCCATACGGAGGGCAGATACGCAGTATTTT.

V gene TRBV28 combines with J gene TRBJ1-2; no firm D call. Germline CDR1 is MDHEN and CDR2 is SYDVKM. V lost 2 bases and J lost 8, with 15 bases in between. This CDR3 has 14 amino acids. The CDR3 reads CASSLRPRRSGYTF. DNA of the CDR3: TGTGCCAGCAGTTTAAGGCCCCGCAGGTCCGGCTACACCTTC.

This clone was recorded once. The rearrangement uses TRBV7-2 and TRBJ2-3; a weak D match, TRBD1 (5 bases). This CDR3 spans 12 amino acids. The ends were cut back, 5 bases at V and 7 bases at J, with 10 bases in the middle. In germline, CDR1 is SGHTA, CDR2 FQGNSA. This CDR3 reads CASSPQGNTQYF. In DNA, the CDR3 is TGTGCCAGCAGCCCCCAGGGAAATACGCAGTATTTT.

The chain joins TRBV18 to TRBJ2-3; D unresolved. The CDR3 spans 11 residues. Germline loops: CDR1 KGHSH, CDR2 LQKENI. Trimming left V 3 bases short and J 4 bases short, with 2 bases between. DNA for the CDR3: TGTGCCAGCTCACCGGCAGATACGCAGTATTTT. Its translation: CASSPADTQYF.

This chain uses TRBV4-3 with TRBJ2-1; TRBD2 might be the D (5 bases). Germline CDR1 reads LGHNA; CDR2 reads YSLEER. The germline V and J ends were trimmed by 4 bases and 0 bases, with 10 bases remaining between them. The CDR3 totals 15 residues. CDR3 sequence (DNA): TGCGCCAGCAGCCGAGCGGTACTCTCCTACAATGAGCAGTTCTTC. This gives the protein CASSRAVLSYNEQFF.

In nucleotides, the CDR3 is TGCGCCAGCAGCCAAGATTGGCAGGCGGCCGGGGAGCTGTTTTTT. It encodes CASSQDWQAAGELFF. The chain carries TRBV4-3 and TRBJ2-2; D gene unclear. Germline V gene lookup returns CDR1 LGHNA and CDR2 YSLEER. This CDR3 comprises 15 residues. V dropped 0 bases and J dropped 6 bases, with 11 bases sitting between them.

Turning to this clone: A read error may account for a junction end that differs from germline. In DNA form, the CDR3 reads TGTGCCCGGAGAGGTACCTCTGGAAACACCATATATTTT. Translation: CARRGTSGNTIYF. This chain links TRBV30 with TRBJ1-3; no clear D gene. The germline V gene encodes CDR1 GTSNPN and CDR2 SVGIG (reference sequence). This CDR3 is built from 13 residues.

The rearrangement joins TRBV7-2 to TRBJ1-5; D call uncertain. CDR3 length: 13 amino acids. V dropped 8 bases and J dropped 2 bases, with 10 bases sitting between them. The germline V gene has CDR1 SGHTA and CDR2 FQGNSA. CDR3 DNA sequence: TGTGCCAGCTCCAACTTCGGCAATCAGCCCCAGCATTTT. Its translation: CASSNFGNQPQHF.

The chain links TRBV9 to TRBJ2-2; 8 bases align to TRBD1. This CDR3 has 15 amino acids. V was pared by 4 bases and J by 6 bases, with 8 bases of the junction left unmatched. Germline assignment: CDR1 SGDLS and CDR2 YYNGEE. The DNA for the CDR3 is TGTGCCAGCAGCCCCTCAGGGGGCGGCGCCGGGGAGCTGTTTTTT. Protein product: CASSPSGGGAGELFF.

The chain employs TRBV27 and TRBJ2-1, with D possibly being TRBD1 (5 bases). CDR1 is MNHEY, CDR2 SMNVEV, per germline (reference sequence). This CDR3 spans 15 amino acids. V gave up 7 bases and J gave up 0 bases, with 13 bases separating them. The CDR3 loop reads CASKASQASYNEQFF. CDR3 nucleotides: TGTGCCAGCAAAGCCTCACAGGCCTCCTACAATGAGCAGTTCTTC.

This chain joins TRBV5-1 and TRBJ2-7, with D perhaps being TRBD1 or TRBD2 (5 bases each). Between the trimmed V and J ends, which lost 4 bases and 2 bases, there was a span of 13 bases. CDR3 size: 14 residues. Germline V gene sequence: CDR1 SGHRS, CDR2 YFSETQ. The CDR3 spells CASSPGTETYEQYF. CDR3 DNA: TGCGCCAGCAGCCCCGGGACGGAAACCTACGAGCAGTACTTC.

This clone was picked up a small number of times. This rearrangement joins TRBV5-6 to TRBJ1-1; possibly TRBD1 for D (5 bases). Germline V lookup: CDR1 SGHDT, CDR2 YYEEEE. CDR3 length: 14 amino acids. The germline V and J ends were trimmed by 2 bases and 4 bases, with 12 bases remaining between them. This chain's CDR3 is CASSFGTPGTEAFF. DNA of the CDR3: TGTGCCAGCAGCTTTGGGACCCCGGGCACTGAAGCTTTCTTT.

This clone was recorded a few times. The J gene is TRBJ2-2, the V gene TRBV19; D not certain. V was clipped by 5 bases and J by 7 bases, with 5 bases between them. The germline V gene has CDR1 LNHDA and CDR2 SQIVND (reference sequence). This CDR3 region has 11 residues. CDR3 nucleotides: TGTGCCAGTAGTTCGCGCGGGGAGCTGTTTTTT. The encoded protein is CASSSRGELFF.

This sequence joins TRBV7-3 and TRBJ2-1, with 11 bases that match TRBD2. V dropped 5 bases and J dropped 0; count of bases not matched to a gene: 3. The CDR3 is made up of 16 amino acids. Germline-derived CDR1 and CDR2 are SGHTA and FQGTGA. The chain's CDR3 is CASSLAGGFSYNEQFF. As DNA, the CDR3 is TGTGCCAGCAGCCTAGCGGGGGGCTTCTCCTACAATGAGCAGTTCTTC.

The chain has TRBV29-1 and TRBJ2-3; either TRBD1 or TRBD2 may fit D (5 bases each). The CDR3 extends over 14 amino acids. Per germline, CDR1 SQVTM and CDR2 ANQGSEA. Between the trimmed V and J ends, which lost 5 bases and 4 bases, there was a span of 16 bases. The CDR3 loop reads CSVLIGDGPDTQYF. In DNA form, the CDR3 reads TGCAGCGTTCTTATAGGGGACGGCCCAGATACGCAGTATTTT.